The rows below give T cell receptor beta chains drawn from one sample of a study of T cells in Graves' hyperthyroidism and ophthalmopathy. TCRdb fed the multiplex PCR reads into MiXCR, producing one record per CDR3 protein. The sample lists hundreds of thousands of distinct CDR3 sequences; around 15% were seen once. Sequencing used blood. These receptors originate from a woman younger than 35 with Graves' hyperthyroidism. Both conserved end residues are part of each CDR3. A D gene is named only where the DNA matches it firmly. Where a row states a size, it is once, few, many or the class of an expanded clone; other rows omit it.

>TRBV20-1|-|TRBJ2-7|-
CSARSHYIGDYDVQYF
TGCAGTGCTAGATCACACTACATAGGGGATTACGACGTGCAGTACTTC
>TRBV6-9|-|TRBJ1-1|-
CASSYSKGAGDTEAFF
TGTGCCAGCAGTTACTCGAAAGGGGCTGGGGACACTGAAGCTTTCTTT
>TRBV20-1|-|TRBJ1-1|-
CSARVAEAFF
TGCAGTGCTAGGGTGGCTGAAGCTTTCTTT
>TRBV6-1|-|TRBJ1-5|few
CASRLAKGNQPQHF
TGTGCCAGCCGATTAGCTAAGGGCAATCAGCCCCAGCATTTT
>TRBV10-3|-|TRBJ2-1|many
CAISVNIASNEQFF
TGTGCCATCAGCGTTAATATAGCAAGTAATGAGCAGTTCTTC
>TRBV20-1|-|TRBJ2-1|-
CSARGWAVREQFF
TGCAGTGCTAGAGGGTGGGCCGTCCGTGAGCAGTTCTTC
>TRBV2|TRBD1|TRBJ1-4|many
CASGTYGTGSEKLFF
TGTGCCAGCGGAACATACGGGACAGGGAGTGAAAAACTGTTTTTT
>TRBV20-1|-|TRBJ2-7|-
CSASRGPSYNEQYF
TGCAGTGCTAGTCGCGGGCCCTCCTACAATGAGCAGTACTTC
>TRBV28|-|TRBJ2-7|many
CASSLWMEGLGEQYF
TGTGCCAGCAGTTTATGGATGGAGGGGTTGGGCGAGCAGTACTTC
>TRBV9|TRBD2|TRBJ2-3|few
CASSMSGRGADTQYF
TGTGCCAGCAGCATGAGCGGGAGGGGAGCGGATACGCAGTATTTT
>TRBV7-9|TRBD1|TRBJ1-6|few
CASSAFTGVESPLHF
TGTGCCAGCAGCGCGTTCACAGGGGTGGAATCACCCCTCCACTTT
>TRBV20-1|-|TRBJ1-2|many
CSARTDPNSSGYTF
TGCAGTGCTAGAACCGACCCTAACTCTTCGGGCTACACCTTC
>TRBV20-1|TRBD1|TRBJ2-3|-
CSARKGQGNTDTQYF
TGCAGTGCTAGGAAGGGACAGGGAAACACAGATACGCAGTATTTT
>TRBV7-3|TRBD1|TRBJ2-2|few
CASSLNPVTGHTGELFF
TGTGCCAGCAGCTTAAATCCGGTGACAGGGCACACCGGGGAGCTGTTTTTT
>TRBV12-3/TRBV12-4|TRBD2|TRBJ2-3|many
CASSMGLAGSDTQYF
TGTGCCAGCAGTATGGGACTAGCGGGATCGGATACGCAGTATTTT
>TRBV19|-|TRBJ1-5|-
CASSIFDLSNQPQHF
TGTGCCAGTAGTATCTTCGACCTTAGCAATCAGCCCCAGCATTTT
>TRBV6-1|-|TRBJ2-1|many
CASRDYSGANNEQFF
TGTGCCAGCAGAGACTATAGCGGAGCAAACAATGAGCAGTTCTTC
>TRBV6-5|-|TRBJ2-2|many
CASSYTGPPTGELFF
TGTGCCAGCAGTTACACCGGGCCCCCCACCGGGGAGCTGTTTTTT
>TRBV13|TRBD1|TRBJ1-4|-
CASSPPGQTNEKLFF
TGTGCCAGCAGCCCACCGGGACAGACTAATGAAAAACTGTTTTTT
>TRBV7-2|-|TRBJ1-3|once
CASSLSWSSGNTIYF
TGTGCCAGCAGCTTGAGTTGGAGCTCTGGAAACACCATATATTTT
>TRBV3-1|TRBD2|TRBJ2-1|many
CASSQARSGRDEQFF
TGTGCCAGCAGCCAAGCGAGAAGCGGGAGGGATGAGCAGTTCTTC
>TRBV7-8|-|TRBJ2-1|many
CASSSPWVRGNNNEQFF
TGTGCCAGCAGCTCACCCTGGGTACGGGGCAATAACAATGAGCAGTTCTTC
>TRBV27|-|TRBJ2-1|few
CASSTSGTPVYEQFF
TGTGCCAGCAGTACATCCGGGACCCCGGTGTATGAGCAGTTCTTC
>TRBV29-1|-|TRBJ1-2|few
CSVGQPYNYGYTF
TGCAGCGTTGGACAGCCTTATAACTATGGCTACACCTTC
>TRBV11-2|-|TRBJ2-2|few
CASSPNPRFTGELFF
TGTGCCAGCAGCCCCAACCCACGATTTACCGGGGAGCTGTTTTTT
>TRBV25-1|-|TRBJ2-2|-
CASSTRTPNTGELFF
TGTGCCAGCAGTACACGGACCCCGAACACCGGGGAGCTGTTTTTT
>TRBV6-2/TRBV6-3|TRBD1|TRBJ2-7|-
CASSYPRTGPSYEQYF
TGTGCCAGCAGTTACCCTAGGACAGGTCCTTCCTACGAGCAGTACTTC
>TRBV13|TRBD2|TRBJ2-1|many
CASSLGRTSLAEQFF
TGTGCCAGCAGCTTAGGAAGGACTAGCCTTGCTGAGCAGTTCTTC
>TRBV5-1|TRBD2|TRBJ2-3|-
CASSSRLAGDGDTQYF
TGCGCCAGCAGCTCCCGACTAGCGGGAGATGGGGATACGCAGTATTTT
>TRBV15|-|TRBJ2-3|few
CATSRPTGTVGTDTQYF
TGTGCCACCAGCAGACCAACCGGGACCGTGGGCACAGATACGCAGTATTTT
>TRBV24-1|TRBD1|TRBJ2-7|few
CATSDRQGYEQYF
TGTGCCACCAGTGACCGACAGGGCTACGAGCAGTACTTC
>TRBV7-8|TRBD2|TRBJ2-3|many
CASRPGLAGGITDTQYF
TGTGCCAGCAGACCCGGACTAGCGGGAGGGATAACAGATACGCAGTATTTT
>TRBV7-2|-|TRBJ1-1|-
CASSERGMEMGVGDTEAFF
TGTGCCAGCTCCGAACGAGGTATGGAAATGGGAGTCGGGGACACTGAAGCTTTCTTT
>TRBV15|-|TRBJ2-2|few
CATSRDAPETWFNTGELFF
TGTGCCACCAGCAGAGATGCCCCGGAGACATGGTTCAACACCGGGGAGCTGTTTTTT
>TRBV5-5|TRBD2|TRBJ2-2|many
CASSFQLAGGPGELFF
TGTGCCAGCAGCTTCCAGTTAGCGGGAGGACCCGGGGAGCTGTTTTTT
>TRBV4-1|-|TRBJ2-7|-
CASSPMGRDNEQYF
TGCGCCAGCAGCCCAATGGGACGGGACAACGAGCAGTACTTC
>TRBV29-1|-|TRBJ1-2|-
CSAPGAGGGYTF
TGCAGCGCCCCGGGGGCTGGCGGGGGCTACACCTTC
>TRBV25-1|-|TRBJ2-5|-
CASSELGPQGAQYF
TGTGCCAGCAGTGAATTGGGCCCCCAAGGGGCCCAGTACTTC
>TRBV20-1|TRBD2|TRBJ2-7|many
CSAGGLAGGNAYEQYF
TGCAGTGCTGGGGGACTAGCGGGAGGAAACGCCTACGAGCAGTACTTC
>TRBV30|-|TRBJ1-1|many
CAGSPWGNTEAFF
TGTGCCGGGAGCCCCTGGGGGAACACTGAAGCTTTCTTT
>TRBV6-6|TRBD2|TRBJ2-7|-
CASSYPRPGGGAPSSSYEQYF
TGTGCCAGCAGTTACCCCAGGCCGGGGGGGGGAGCACCTTCAAGCTCCTACGAGCAGTACTTC
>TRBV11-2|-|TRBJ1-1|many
CASSPNVPGSPNTEAFF
TGTGCCAGCAGCCCCAACGTCCCAGGTTCCCCGAACACTGAAGCTTTCTTT